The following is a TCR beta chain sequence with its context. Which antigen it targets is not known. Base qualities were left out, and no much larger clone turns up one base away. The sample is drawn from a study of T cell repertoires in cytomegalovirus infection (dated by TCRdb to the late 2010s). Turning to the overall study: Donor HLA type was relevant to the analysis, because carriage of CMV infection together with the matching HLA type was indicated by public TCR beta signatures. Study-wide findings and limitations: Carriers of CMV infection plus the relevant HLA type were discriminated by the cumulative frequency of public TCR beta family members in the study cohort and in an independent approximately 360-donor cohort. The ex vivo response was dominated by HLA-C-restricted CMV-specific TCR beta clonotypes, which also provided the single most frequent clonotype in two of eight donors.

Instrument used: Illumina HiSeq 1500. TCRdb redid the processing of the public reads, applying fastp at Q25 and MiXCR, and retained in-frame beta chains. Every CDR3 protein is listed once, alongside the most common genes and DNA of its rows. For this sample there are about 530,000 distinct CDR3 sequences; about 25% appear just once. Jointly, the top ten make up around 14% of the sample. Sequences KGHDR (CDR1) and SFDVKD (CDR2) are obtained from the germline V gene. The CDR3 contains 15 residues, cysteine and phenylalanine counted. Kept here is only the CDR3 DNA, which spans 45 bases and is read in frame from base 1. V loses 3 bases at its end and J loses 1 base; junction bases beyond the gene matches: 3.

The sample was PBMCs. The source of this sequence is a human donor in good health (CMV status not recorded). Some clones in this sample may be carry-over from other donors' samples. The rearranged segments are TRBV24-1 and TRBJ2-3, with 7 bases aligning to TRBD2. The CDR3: CATSDHTSGTDTQYF. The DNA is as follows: TGTGCCACCAGTGATCATACTAGCGGCACAGATACGCAGTATTTT.